The following is a T cell receptor (beta chain) sequence with its context. As yet, its antigen is unknown. Germline CDR1 SQVTM, CDR2 ANQGSEA. The CDR3 spans 12 residues. V shed 4 bases and J shed 2 bases, with 6 bases lying between them. The data were taken from a study of cytomegalovirus exposure and HLA in healthy donors. Overall study results and limits: Later examination showed HLA-associated TCR beta chains had greater clonal expansion than equally common others. Presence/absence analyses supposed approximately even sequencing depth among donors.

Primers: 60 Vbeta forward and 13 Jbeta reverse. Generated by immunoSEQ multiplex PCR, the TCRdb table keeps only in-frame clones and is missing some. The listing records 55,000 to 75,000 clones. The sample comprised PBMCs. The chain links TRBV29-1 to TRBJ1-3, with D unresolved. The receptor's source is a male donor in good health and CMV-seronegative. The CDR3 DNA reads TGCAGCGTTGGAACAGCTGGAAACACCATATATTTT. Translated, it gives CSVGTAGNTIYF.